Each of the 23 T cell receptor beta chains below was sequenced from the same sample in a study of T cells after yellow fever vaccination. One entry per CDR3 protein results from TCRdb running MiXCR on the 5' RACE reads. The data show 310,000 or so distinct CDR3 sequences, with roughly 3.5% seen just once and roughly a quarter held by the top ten. Here the sequenced sample was PBMCs, taken on the day of the yellow fever booster vaccination. These receptors originate from a young man who received the YFV17D yellow fever vaccine.

This clonotype was picked up a small number of times. The chain combines TRBV5-4 with TRBJ1-2; D is possibly TRBD1 (5 bases). The ends were cut back, 4 bases at V and 4 bases at J, with 14 bases in the middle. CDR3 length: 14 residues. Germline V CDR1 and CDR2: SGHNT, YYREEE (reference sequence). CDR3 protein: CASSPVGGGYGYTF. The CDR3 DNA follows: TGTGCCAGCAGCCCCGTGGGGGGAGGCTATGGCTACACCTTC. Full variable domain (remainder filled in from reference TRBV5-4 and TRBJ1-2): ETGVTQSPTHLIKTRGQQVTLRCSSQSGHNTVSWYQQALGQGPQFIFQYYREEENGRGNFPPRFSGLQFPNYSSELNVNALELDDSALYLCASSPVGGGYGYTFGSGTRLTVV.

Many counts were recorded for this clonotype. The chain employs TRBV11-2 and TRBJ1-1, with no clear D. V was trimmed by 5 bases and J by 1 base, leaving 8 bases between them. CDR3 length: 13 amino acids. Germline V gene lookup returns CDR1 SGHAT and CDR2 FQNNGV. The CDR3 DNA follows: TGTGCCAGCAGCCCAACAAGGAACACTGAAGCTTTCTTT. Translating it yields CASSPTRNTEAFF.

There are many counts of this clonotype. The CDR3 is CATSRDIAGVWQYF. The CDR3 nucleotides are TGTGCCACCAGCAGAGACATAGCGGGGGTCTGGCAGTACTTC. V usage is TRBV15 and J usage is TRBJ2-7; 9 nucleotides align to TRBD2. The trim removed 0 bases at V and 9 bases at J, leaving 6 bases unmatched. Germline V gene data show CDR1 as LNHNV and CDR2 as YYDKDF (reference sequence). The CDR3 spans 14 residues. Full variable domain (rest looked up from reference TRBV15 and TRBJ2-7): DAMVIQNPRYQVTQFGKPVTLSCSQTLNHNVMYWYQQKSSQAPKLLFHYYDKDFNNEADTPDNFQSRRPNTSFCFLDIRSPGLGDTAMYLCATSRDIAGVWQYFGPGTRLTVT.

This clonotype was observed at least ten times. The chain is built from TRBV6-2 or TRBV6-3 and TRBJ1-2; a possible D gene is TRBD1 (5 bases). Trimming left V 4 bases short and J 4 bases short, with 16 bases between. The CDR3 covers 15 residues. The germline V gene encodes CDR1 MNHEY and CDR2 SVGEGT. DNA of the CDR3: TGTGCCAGCAGTTTCTTCGGCAGGGAAGCCTATGGCTACACCTTC. Translated: CASSFFGREAYGYTF.

About this clonotype: At one end the junction does not follow the germline gene, possibly because of a read error. The chain recombines TRBV4-2 with TRBJ2-3, with D possibly called TRBD1 or TRBD2 (5 bases each). The CDR3 runs to 13 residues. Looked up from germline, CDR1 is LGHNA and CDR2 is YNFKEQ. The CDR3 region has the DNA TGTGCCAGCAGCCAAGATCCTCCCGGGACCCACCTTTTT. Its protein is CASSQDPPGTHLF.

The chain employs TRBV18 and TRBJ2-6; D gene unclear. From germline, CDR1 is KGHSH and CDR2 LQKENI. There are 15 residues in the CDR3. V was clipped by 8 bases and J by 1 base, with 12 bases between them. In nucleotides, the CDR3 is TGTGCCAGCGGCAGTCCCAATTCTGGGGCCAACGTCCTGACTTTC. It is translated as CASGSPNSGANVLTF.

This clonotype was detected many times. The chain is built from TRBV4-3 and TRBJ2-7, with D maybe TRBD2 (7 bases). Per the germline V gene, CDR1 is LGHNA and CDR2 is YSLEER. V was clipped by 3 bases and J by 6 bases, with 18 bases between them. The CDR3 sequence is 15 residues long. CDR3 sequence reads: CASSQPPAGAGEQYF. The CDR3 DNA reads as TGCGCCAGCAGCCAGCCACCCGCGGGGGCTGGCGAGCAGTACTTC.

This clonotype was counted at least ten times. The chain links TRBV9 to TRBJ2-6, with a possible D match to TRBD2 (6 bases). Trimming removed 0 bases from V and 1 base from J, with 11 bases in between. CDR1 and CDR2 (germline): SGDLS, YYNGEE. The CDR3 consists of 17 residues. CDR3 residues: CASSVVAGPSGANVLTF. The CDR3 nucleotides read TGTGCCAGCAGCGTAGTTGCGGGGCCGTCTGGGGCCAACGTCCTGACTTTC.

This clonotype was observed many times. This chain uses TRBV20-1 with TRBJ1-2; D unresolved. The CDR3 sequence is 12 residues long. V lost 7 bases and J lost 4, with 13 bases in between. Looked up from germline, CDR1 is DFQATT and CDR2 is SNEGSKA (reference sequence). The CDR3 DNA reads TGCAGTGTTTATTACAGATCCTATGGCTACACCTTC. It translates to CSVYYRSYGYTF.

This clonotype was seen ten or more times. V is TRBV2 and J is TRBJ2-5; D gene ambiguous. CDR1 and CDR2 (germline): SNHLY, FYNNEI. There are 14 residues in the CDR3. V was trimmed by 3 bases and J by 5 bases, leaving 13 bases between them. CDR3: CASSDLTVMETQYF. The CDR3 bases are TGTGCCAGCAGTGATTTAACCGTAATGGAGACCCAGTACTTC. Complete variable domain (other parts from reference TRBV2 and TRBJ2-5): EPEVTQTPSHQVTQMGQEVILRCVPISNHLYFYWYRQILGQKVEFLVSFYNNEISEKSEIFDDQFSVERPDGSNFTLKIRSTKLEDSAMYFCASSDLTVMETQYFGPGTRLLVL.

The V and J genes are TRBV5-4 and TRBJ2-4; TRBD2 matches 7 bases. The CDR3 is 18 residues long. Germline values: CDR1 SGHNT, CDR2 YYREEE (reference sequence). The V segment lost 0 bases and the J segment 0 bases; nucleotides outside the gene matches: 9. The CDR3, as DNA: TGTGCCAGCAGCTTGGCTGGGAGGGAGGTCGTAGCCAAAAACATTCAGTACTTC. It specifies CASSLAGREVVAKNIQYF.

This clonotype was seen more than once but under ten times. Written as DNA, the CDR3 is TGCGCCAGCAGCCTATCCGGCTCGGGGCCATACTATAATTCACCCCTCCACTTT. This codes for CASSLSGSGPYYNSPLHF. The rearrangement links TRBV4-1 to TRBJ1-6; possibly TRBD1 for D (5 bases). Germline V gene lookup returns CDR1 MGHRA and CDR2 YSYEKL. The ends were cut back, 4 bases at V and 3 bases at J, with 19 bases in the middle. The CDR3 loop spans 18 amino acids.

This clonotype occurred many times. The chain couples TRBV7-2 to TRBJ2-5, with 7 bases identical to TRBD1. The CDR3 loop spans 13 amino acids. The germline CDR1 and CDR2 sequences are SGHTA and FQGNSA. After removal of 3 bases from V and 5 bases from J, the junction contained 3 bases not matched to a gene. The CDR3 region is CASSFGQEETQYF. The CDR3 DNA reads TGTGCCAGCAGCTTCGGACAGGAGGAGACCCAGTACTTC.

This rearrangement joins TRBV7-3 to TRBJ2-2, with 9 bases fitting TRBD1. The CDR3 extends over 15 amino acids. The V gene's germline CDR1 is SGHTA and CDR2 FQGTGA. The ends lost 7 bases at V and 7 bases at J; junction bases unmatched: 10. The CDR3 DNA follows: TGTGCCAGCACCCTGACGACAGGGGGAAGCGGGGAGCTGTTTTTT. Residues: CASTLTTGGSGELFF. The full variable domain, completed using reference TRBV7-3 and TRBJ2-2, is GAGVSQTPSNKVTEKGKYVELRCDPISGHTALYWYRQSLGQGPEFLIYFQGTGAADDSGLPNDRFFAVRPEGSVSTLKIQRTERGDSAVYLCASTLTTGGSGELFFGEGSRLTVL.

This clonotype was counted ten times or more. The CDR3 DNA follows: TGTGCCAGCAGCCAAGCCTCAGGGAGCGATGAGCAGTTCTTC. It yields the protein CASSQASGSDEQFF. The rearrangement uses TRBV14 and TRBJ2-1, with D tentatively TRBD1 or TRBD2 (5 bases each). The CDR3 is 14 amino acids. Germline-derived CDR1 and CDR2 are SGHDN and FVKESK. V was cut by 1 base and J by 8 bases, with 12 bases left in between.

The rearrangement links TRBV5-4 to TRBJ1-5; tentatively, D is TRBD1 (5 bases). Germline CDR1 is SGHNT and CDR2 is YYREEE (reference sequence). V dropped 4 bases and J dropped 3 bases, with 11 bases sitting between them. The CDR3 is 14 residues long. CDR3 in DNA: TGTGCCAGCAGCCCCGGGGGGACCAATCAGCCCCAGCATTTT. Protein: CASSPGGTNQPQHF.

This clonotype was observed a few times. The chain links TRBV4-1 to TRBJ2-1; D call uncertain. Per the germline V gene, CDR1 is MGHRA and CDR2 is YSYEKL. V lost 1 base, J lost 7 bases, and 8 bases lay in between. The CDR3 loop spans 13 amino acids. The CDR3 DNA reads as TGCGCCAGCAGCCAAGGAACTTGGAATGAGCAGTTCTTC. It yields the protein CASSQGTWNEQFF.

This clonotype was observed at least ten times. The chain employs TRBV7-6 and TRBJ2-7; 9 bases are shared with TRBD2. Losses at the gene ends were 4 bases for V and 5 bases for J; bases not matched to a gene: 3. CDR1 SGHVS and CDR2 FNYEAQ come from the germline V gene. CDR3 length: 13 residues. The CDR3 is CASSSSGGNEQYF. In DNA, the CDR3 is TGTGCCAGCAGCTCGAGCGGGGGGAACGAGCAGTACTTC. The full variable domain, rest sourced from reference TRBV7-6 and TRBJ2-7, is GAGVSQSPRYKVTKRGQDVALRCDPISGHVSLYWYRQALGQGPEFLTYFNYEAQQDKSGLPNDRFSAERPEGSISTLTIQRTEQRDSAMYRCASSSSGGNEQYFGPGTRLTVT.

This clonotype was recorded many times. The chain uses TRBV6-6 and TRBJ2-3; tentatively, D is TRBD1 (6 bases). CDR1 and CDR2 from the germline V gene are MNHNY and SVGAGI (reference sequence). The CDR3 extends over 14 amino acids. V lost 2 bases, J lost 1 base, and 7 bases lay in between. In DNA form, the CDR3 reads TGTGCCAGCAGTTACGGGGGCGGCACAGATACGCAGTATTTT. Translated: CASSYGGGTDTQYF.

This clonotype turned up a few times. The chain links TRBV18 to TRBJ1-6; D might be TRBD1 (5 bases). V lost 2 bases and J 7 bases, leaving 15 bases between the germline ends. Germline V gene data show CDR1 as KGHSH and CDR2 as LQKENI. The CDR3 runs to 16 residues. The CDR3 spells CASSPSSRDGNSPLHF. The CDR3 DNA is TGTGCCAGCTCACCATCAAGCAGGGATGGGAATTCACCCCTCCACTTT.

This clonotype turned up a few times. V usage is TRBV7-6 and J usage is TRBJ2-1; D is unresolved. The germline gives CDR1 SGHVS, CDR2 FNYEAQ. This CDR3 region has 15 residues. V was pared by 4 bases and J by 0 bases, with 10 bases between. DNA for the CDR3: TGTGCCAGCAGCTCCCTCGCCGACTCCTACAATGAGCAGTTCTTC. It yields the protein CASSSLADSYNEQFF.

The chain combines TRBV5-1 with TRBJ1-1, with D unclear. CDR3 length equals 14 residues. Germline V gene sequence: CDR1 SGHRS, CDR2 YFSETQ. The V and J ends lost 0 bases and 6 bases respectively, with 12 bases between them. The CDR3 spells CASSLGRSYSEAFF. The CDR3 DNA is TGCGCCAGCAGCTTGGGTAGGAGTTACTCTGAAGCTTTCTTT.

The sample holds many counts of this clonotype. The chain is built from TRBV4-1 and TRBJ1-1, with D uncertain. Trimming left V 2 bases short and J 5 bases short, with 18 bases between. This CDR3 comprises 16 residues. The V gene's germline CDR1 is MGHRA and CDR2 YSYEKL. The CDR3 nucleotides are TGCGCCAGCAGCCAAATGGAAGGGAGGAAAAGGACTGAAGCTTTCTTT. This codes for CASSQMEGRKRTEAFF.